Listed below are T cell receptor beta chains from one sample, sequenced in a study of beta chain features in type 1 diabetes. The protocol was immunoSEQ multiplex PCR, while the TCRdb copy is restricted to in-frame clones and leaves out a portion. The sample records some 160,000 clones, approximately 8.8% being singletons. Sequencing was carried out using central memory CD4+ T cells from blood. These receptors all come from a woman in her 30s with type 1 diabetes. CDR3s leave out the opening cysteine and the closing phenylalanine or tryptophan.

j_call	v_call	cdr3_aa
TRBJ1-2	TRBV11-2	ATVRKGENYGYT
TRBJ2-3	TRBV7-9	ASSFSGSADTQY
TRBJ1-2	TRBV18	ASSEQALQVGRSYGYT
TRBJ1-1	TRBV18	ASASERGNTEAF
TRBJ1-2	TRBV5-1	ASSPSAGRGYGYT
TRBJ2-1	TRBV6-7	ASSYSGGRVYNEQF
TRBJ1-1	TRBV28	ASYEQGFNTEAF
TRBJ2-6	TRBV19	ASRDRARSGANVLT
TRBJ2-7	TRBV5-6	ASSLGWTPGLGYEQY
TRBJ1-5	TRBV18	ASSEETQPQH
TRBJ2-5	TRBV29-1	SGGGVQETQY
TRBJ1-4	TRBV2	ASRGRAEKLF
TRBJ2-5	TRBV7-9	ASSLGGPGKGETQY
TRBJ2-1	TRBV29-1	SVDRAGGDNEQF
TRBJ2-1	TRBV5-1	ASRDRDRGLGVQF
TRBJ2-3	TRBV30	AWAIGGATQY
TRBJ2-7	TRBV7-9	ASSLGTASGSLYEQY
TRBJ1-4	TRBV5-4	ASSQGGPNEKLF
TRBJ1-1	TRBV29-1	SAAGQGWDTEAF
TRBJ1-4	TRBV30	AWSTKTGVNEKLF
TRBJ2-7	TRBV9	ASTSRGTLGDEQY
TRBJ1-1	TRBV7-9	ASRDPRGGNTEAF
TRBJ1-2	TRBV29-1	SVAGTQGAGYGYT
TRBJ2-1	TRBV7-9	ASSFSTYNEQF
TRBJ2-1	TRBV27	ASSFLGRGDEQF
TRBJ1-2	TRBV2	ASSEDWGRGGYT
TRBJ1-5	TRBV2	ASTEITHQPQH
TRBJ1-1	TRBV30	AWNRLNTEAF
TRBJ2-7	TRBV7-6	ASSYSQGSYEQY
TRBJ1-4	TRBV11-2	ASSLPGQGGEKLF
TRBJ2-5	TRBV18	ASSPDRRETQY
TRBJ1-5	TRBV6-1	ASSAPTGDSNQPQH
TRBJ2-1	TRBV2	ASSLAGGPYNEQF
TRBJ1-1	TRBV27	ASSSDPDRAVTEAF
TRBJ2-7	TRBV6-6	ASTHAGFRAPYEQY
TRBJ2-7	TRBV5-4	ASSRDTTYEQY
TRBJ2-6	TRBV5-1	ASSRTGAGANVLT
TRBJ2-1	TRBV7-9	ASSPTPGQMDNEQF
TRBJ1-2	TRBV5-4	ASSFTGPQKGYT
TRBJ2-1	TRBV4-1	ASSKRTGGYYNEQF
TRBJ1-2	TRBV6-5	ASRTQGYNGYT
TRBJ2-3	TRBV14	ASSQNGADTQY
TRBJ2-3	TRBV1	TSSQNRGLAGGKDTQY
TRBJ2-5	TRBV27	ASSLSPQGAGETQY
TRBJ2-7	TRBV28	ASSYRTAHYEQY
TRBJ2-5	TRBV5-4	ASSFQIRTSGSSGTQY
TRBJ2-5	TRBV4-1	ASSQVTRYQETQY
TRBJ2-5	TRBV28	ASSAQGASGSKGETQY